This T cell receptor beta chain was sequenced for a study of T cell responses to AZD1222 COVID-19 vaccine (dated by TCRdb to 2020 to 2022). With regard to the full study: AZD1222 recipients with second doses at about 4 weeks or about 12 weeks were pooled, because spike-specific TCR depth and breadth did not differ between schedules. A total of just over 230 trial participants underwent TCR sequencing, of whom roughly 210 had received two doses of AZD1222 and 26 had received two doses of the MenACWY control vaccine. Trial participants were enrolled by age into subgroups of 18-55, 56-69 and 70-plus years, and about 150, 27 and 61 TCR-sequenced participants, respectively, were included in these subgroups.

CDR1 and CDR2 were assigned from the germline V gene as SNHLY and FYNNEI. Taken from cysteine to phenylalanine, the CDR3 has 16 residues. The CDR3 DNA has 48 bases and is translated from base 1. The germline ends are 15 bases apart after V is trimmed by 3 bases and J by 3 bases. The time point label, read with the paper, signifies: baseline before first vaccination. Samples from vaccinated people were obtained from the UK trials COV001 and COV002, which included a single-blind randomized controlled phase 2/3 trial of AZD1222 (ChAdOx1 nCoV-19) in healthy adults. For TCRbeta chain sequencing, PBMC samples were collected from trial participants at day 0 and at day 28 after the second dose. The CDR3 regions of human TCRbeta chains were analyzed by immunosequencing. For the original study's pipeline: TCRs in the repertoires were matched against a reference library of SARS-CoV-2-specific TCRs that had been generated with the MIRA antigen-specificity platform. Breadth meant the fraction of unique TCRs that were SARS-CoV-2-associated, whereas depth meant the fraction of total T cells that were SARS-CoV-2-associated. Using the MIRA data, every spike-specific TCR was mapped to the spike region that the TCR reacted to and assigned to either a CD4 or a CD8 class. Log10-transformed breadth and depth values were compared by one-way ANOVA with Sidak's multiple comparisons tests. TCRdb stores this immuneACCESS table with in-frame sequences only. Part of the clones is absent; in the studies checked, under half of the shortfall reflects unresolved V genes, and no reason is known for the rest. V and J calls and clone size are those listed in that table; D and trimming were worked out from the DNA. The sample table shows about 150,000 clones, and about nine tenths are seen once. Approximately 1.8% of the sample lies in the top ten.

To note about this clone: Its antigen remains undetermined. Per-nucleotide qualities are absent, and no much larger clonotype sits a single base away.

Overall study outcomes, separate from this receptor: The vaccine-associated CD4 TCRs covered the entire spike protein, and the dominant responses fell in regions 160-218 and 743-854. Reportedly, close to half of the unique spike-specific TCRs recognized epitopes lying outside the regions that are mutated in the B.1.351 and B.1.1.7 variants. After two AZD1222 doses, spike-specific TCR breadth and depth were significantly higher than at day 0 and than in MenACWY recipients. Conclusions about previously exposed vaccinees were limited because only five to seven AZD1222 recipients were SARS-CoV-2 seropositive at baseline. In the small 56-69-year group, the increase in depth fell short of significance, most likely because of low power. Most participants were white British and females outnumbered males, and the authors suggested that clonal diversity may have been underestimated. No day 14 peak-response samples were available, so repertoires were characterized only after the peak T cell response.

The chain was built from TRBV2 and TRBJ1-5; the D gene is unclear. The source was peripheral blood, collected on day 0 of AZD1222 vaccination. This TCR derives from an adult in good health. The CDR3 region has the sequence CASSDTVAYVNQPQHF. Here is the DNA: TGTGCCAGCAGTGATACAGTAGCCTATGTCAATCAGCCCCAGCATTTT.